This T cell receptor beta chain was sequenced in a study of CD8 T cells in ankylosing spondylitis. Regarding the study as a whole: Ankylosing spondylitis blood appeared to be characterized by a TCR beta motif of fewer than ten highly homologous variants.

TCRdb re-analysed the 5' RACE reads in MiXCR, keeping a single row per CDR3 protein. The table has about 750,000 distinct CDR3 sequences, 15% to 20% seen once. CDR1 and CDR2 (germline): SGHAT, FQNNGV. The CDR3 spans 18 residues. Trimming removed 5 bases from V and 2 bases from J; junction bases left unmatched: 13. This clonotype has only a few counts. Its specificity is not known. This chain links TRBV11-2 with TRBJ2-3; 10 bases align to TRBD2. Sequences were obtained from blood, either unsorted or a sorted T cell fraction (not recorded which). The clonotype originates from a male donor with ankylosing spondylitis. Here the CDR3 DNA reads TGTGCCAGCAGCACACCCCTTCCTAGCGGGGGTAACACAGATACGCAGTATTTT. It translates to CASSTPLPSGGNTDTQYF.